This T cell receptor beta chain was profiled in a study of human T cells and chemical hapten exposure. Study-wide results and limits: Those TCRs sitting above 1 in 1000 frequency stayed the same with DPC sensitization.

Unfractionated whole blood was the source of the extracted total RNA. Single cDNA molecules in the library carried unique molecular identifiers attached during preparation. Using its own MiXCR run on the 5' RACE reads, TCRdb lists one record per CDR3 protein. The sample includes approximately 150,000 distinct CDR3 sequences, about 4.3% of them seen just once. This clonotype was seen a handful of times. The antigen remains unidentified. V lost 3 bases, J lost 2 bases, and 7 bases stayed unmatched. The CDR3 sequence is 16 residues long. Germline V gives CDR1 SGHDT, CDR2 YYEEEE. The chain couples TRBV5-6 to TRBJ2-5; 10 positions match TRBD2. This sequence was found in a female donor in good health. This chain's CDR3 is CASSSLAGEAQETQYF. For the CDR3, the DNA is TGTGCCAGCAGCTCCCTAGCGGGGGAGGCTCAAGAGACCCAGTACTTC.